What follows is one TCR beta chain and its context. Trimming stripped 5 bases from V and 5 bases from J, with 24 bases between. The CDR3 runs 16 residues. CDR1 and CDR2 (germline): GTSNPN, SVGIG (reference sequence). The data are from a study of T cell responses to AZD1222 COVID-19 vaccine. Clones were sequenced by immunoSEQ multiplex PCR, and TCRdb holds only the in-frame ones, with some missing. The sample consists of about 140,000 clones, roughly nine tenths of them appearing once. This sequence joins TRBV30 and TRBJ1-2; D gene uncertain. The sample here was peripheral blood, taken on day 0 of AZD1222 vaccination. The receptor was derived from an adult in good health. The CDR3 is CAWGARILAPIYGYTF. Written as DNA, the CDR3 is TGTGCCTGGGGAGCCAGGATTTTAGCGCCGATTTATGGCTACACCTTC.